Listed below are T cell receptor beta chains from one sample, sequenced in a study of control samples from healthy donors and cancer patients. Method: immunoSEQ multiplex PCR; TCRdb's copy keeps in-frame clones and lacks some. Its table lists some 180,000 clones. The sample consisted of blood. Receptors were obtained from a woman aged 25 to 39 in good health. Each CDR3 is given with its conserved first and last residue. The D gene is left open where the match is weak.

V,D,J,DNA,CDR3
TRBV9,NA,TRBJ2-3,TGTGCCAGCAGCGTATCCACAGATACGCAGTATTTT,CASSVSTDTQYF
TRBV4-1,NA,TRBJ2-6,TGCGCCAGCAGCCAAGTGCAGGGCTCTGGGGCCAACGTCCTGACTTTC,CASSQVQGSGANVLTF
TRBV24-1,NA,TRBJ2-1,TGTGCCACCAGTGATCCGGGGGTTCATGAGCAGTTCTTC,CATSDPGVHEQFF
TRBV18,NA,TRBJ2-7,TGTGCCAGCTCACCTATGCCGGGGGTGTCTTTCTACGAGCAGTACTTC,CASSPMPGVSFYEQYF
TRBV28,TRBD1,TRBJ2-7,TGTGCCACCCAGTGGACAGGGGGCTCCTACGAGCAGTACTTC,CATQWTGGSYEQYF
TRBV29-1,NA,TRBJ1-1,TGCAGCGCGGAGGGGCAGATGAACACTGAAGCTTTCTTT,CSAEGQMNTEAFF
TRBV12-3/TRBV12-4,NA,TRBJ1-1,TGTGCCAGCAGTTTGCGGACTGAAGCTTTCTTT,CASSLRTEAFF
TRBV3-1/TRBV3-2,TRBD1,TRBJ2-7,TGTGCCAGCAGAGGGACAGGGTTAGACGAGCAGTACTTC,CASRGTGLDEQYF
TRBV14,NA,TRBJ2-5,TGTGCCAGCAGCCAAGTTCGGGGGGCTGGGGAGACCCAGTACTTC,CASSQVRGAGETQYF
TRBV9,NA,TRBJ1-2,TGTGCCAGCAGCGTAGATGAAGGACGGGGTCGCTACACCTTC,CASSVDEGRGRYTF
TRBV18,NA,TRBJ1-1,TGTGCCAGCTCACCGGGCAGGGGCCTGAACACTGAAGCTTTCTTT,CASSPGRGLNTEAFF
TRBV5-6,NA,TRBJ2-4,TGTGCCAGCAGCTTCCCCTGGGTGCTACTAGCCAAAAACATTCAGTACTTC,CASSFPWVLLAKNIQYF
TRBV11-3,NA,TRBJ2-7,TGTGCCAGCAGCTTGGGGCAGACCTACGAGCAGTACTTC,CASSLGQTYEQYF
TRBV6-5,NA,TRBJ1-1,TGTGCCAGCAGCCTAGGGGGGCTCACTGAAGCTTTCTTT,CASSLGGLTEAFF
TRBV6-5,NA,TRBJ2-7,TGTGCCAGCAGTTCCCGACAGCAACGGGCCTACGAGCAGTACTTC,CASSSRQQRAYEQYF
TRBV27,NA,TRBJ2-7,TGTGCCAGCAGTTTATCGAGAGACAGTAGGTACGAGCAGTACTTC,CASSLSRDSRYEQYF
TRBV6-5,NA,TRBJ1-2,TGTGCCAGCAGTTACTCGGTCAGGGTAGGATATGGCTACACCTTC,CASSYSVRVGYGYTF
TRBV18,NA,TRBJ1-1,TGTGCCAGCTCACCAGAGTCCGTGAACACTGAAGCTTTCTTT,CASSPESVNTEAFF
TRBV18,NA,TRBJ2-3,TGTGCCAGCTCACGCTACACAGATACGCAGTATTTT,CASSRYTDTQYF
TRBV11-1,TRBD2,TRBJ2-1,TGTGCCAGCAGCTTTGGTCTAGCGGCGTACAATGAGCAGTTCTTC,CASSFGLAAYNEQFF
TRBV7-9,TRBD2,TRBJ2-5,TGTGCCAGCAGCGTGGGACTAGCTCTCGGGGAGACCCAGTACTTC,CASSVGLALGETQYF
TRBV4-1,TRBD1,TRBJ2-7,TGCGCCAGCAGCCAGGAGGACAGGAGCTCCTACGAGCAGTACTTC,CASSQEDRSSYEQYF
TRBV3-1/TRBV3-2,NA,TRBJ1-2,TGTGCCAGCAGCCAAGTATTGGGGACACGGGGAGGCTACACCTTC,CASSQVLGTRGGYTF
TRBV7-2,NA,TRBJ2-3,TGTGCCAGCAGCTTAGAAGGGCCACCCCCAGATACGCAGTATTTT,CASSLEGPPPDTQYF
TRBV7-2,TRBD1,TRBJ2-7,TGTGCCAGCAGCTTTCGACAGGGGGGCTACGAGCAGTACTTC,CASSFRQGGYEQYF
TRBV4-1,NA,TRBJ1-5,TGCGCCAGCAGCCAAGGGACACCCAATCAGCCCCAGCATTTT,CASSQGTPNQPQHF
TRBV6-5,TRBD2,TRBJ2-7,TGTGCCAGCACGGCCTCTGGGGGGGGCTACGAGCAGTACTTC,CASTASGGGYEQYF
TRBV7-2,NA,TRBJ2-7,TGTGCCAGCAGCTCAAACAGGGATACCTACGAGCAGTACTTC,CASSSNRDTYEQYF
TRBV18,NA,TRBJ1-5,TGTGCCAGCTCACCACAGCGGGACAATCAGCCCCAGCATTTT,CASSPQRDNQPQHF
TRBV5-1,NA,TRBJ1-1,TGCGCCAGCAGCTTGGAACAGGGTGAAGCTTTCTTT,CASSLEQGEAFF
TRBV5-1,NA,TRBJ1-3,TGCGCCAGCAGCTTGGGGGTAAGTGGAAACACCATATATTTT,CASSLGVSGNTIYF
TRBV10-3,NA,TRBJ1-2,TGTGCCACCGGAAGATATGGCTACACCTTC,CATGRYGYTF
TRBV5-1,NA,TRBJ1-3,TGCGCCAGCAGTCAGGAGGGGGACACCATATATTTT,CASSQEGDTIYF
TRBV4-1,TRBD2,TRBJ2-7,TGCGCCAGCAGCCAGCCGACTAGCGGGTTGCGCGAGCAGTACTTC,CASSQPTSGLREQYF
TRBV19,NA,TRBJ1-6,TGTGCCAGTCATCCCGGGGGGGTAGCACCCCTCCACTTT,CASHPGGVAPLHF
TRBV28,NA,TRBJ1-2,TGTGCCAGCAGCCGAGGGGAGGGTGTTAACTATGGCTACACCTTC,CASSRGEGVNYGYTF
TRBV3-1/TRBV3-2,NA,TRBJ2-5,TGTGCCAGCAGCCAGGATACTAGCACTGGGGAGACCCAGTACTTC,CASSQDTSTGETQYF
TRBV3-1/TRBV3-2,NA,TRBJ1-5,TGTGCCAGCAGCCAACGGGCTTTCAATCAGCCCCAGCATTTT,CASSQRAFNQPQHF
TRBV7-9,NA,TRBJ1-1,TGTGCCAGCAGCTTAAGGGGGGGTCTTACTGAAGCTTTCTTT,CASSLRGGLTEAFF
TRBV11-2,NA,TRBJ1-1,TGTGCCAGCAGCTTAGCGGACGGGCGTGAAGCTTTCTTT,CASSLADGREAFF
TRBV12-3/TRBV12-4,NA,TRBJ1-2,TGTGCCAGCAGTTTAGTCCGGGGTGGCTACACCTTC,CASSLVRGGYTF
TRBV6-2/TRBV6-3,TRBD1,TRBJ1-6,TGTGCCAGCAGCCCTACTCGACAGGGGGATGCCTATAATTCACCCCTCCACTTT,CASSPTRQGDAYNSPLHF
TRBV7-3,TRBD1,TRBJ1-1,TGTGCCAGCAGCTGGTTCCAATTTGGACAGGGTGACACTGAAGCTTTCTTT,CASSWFQFGQGDTEAFF
TRBV5-1,NA,TRBJ2-7,TGCGCCAGCAGCCTTCTGTCTATGTCAAGCTCCTACGAGCAGTACTTC,CASSLLSMSSSYEQYF
TRBV4-1,TRBD2,TRBJ2-7,TGCGCCAGCAGCCAAGATTGGCTAGCGGTCCTTTACGAGCAGTACTTC,CASSQDWLAVLYEQYF
TRBV15,NA,TRBJ2-4,TGTGCCACCAGCAGGGGAAGAGATTCATCCAAAAACATTCAGTACTTC,CATSRGRDSSKNIQYF
TRBV3-1/TRBV3-2,TRBD1,TRBJ1-4,TGTGCCAGCAGCCGGGGGACAGGGGCCATTAATGAAAAACTGTTTTTT,CASSRGTGAINEKLFF
TRBV6-5,TRBD1,TRBJ2-2,TGTGCCAGCAGCTACTCCGGGACAGGGGTATCCGGGGAGCTGTTTTTT,CASSYSGTGVSGELFF
TRBV28,NA,TRBJ2-7,TGTGCCAGTGAGGGGCTGATGAACGAGCAGTACTTC,CASEGLMNEQYF
TRBV7-8,TRBD1,TRBJ1-2,TGTGCCAGCAGCTCACAGGGGGGAGGGGGCTACACCTTC,CASSSQGGGGYTF
TRBV7-7,TRBD2,TRBJ2-2,TGTGCTAGCAGCTTTGATAGCGGGGGGCTACACACCGGGGAGCTGTTTTTT,CASSFDSGGLHTGELFF
TRBV7-2,NA,TRBJ1-5,TGTGCCAGCAGCTTATCCAGGGCGGGCAATCAGCCCCAGCATTTT,CASSLSRAGNQPQHF
TRBV2,NA,TRBJ1-1,TGTGCCAGCACCTTCGACATGATCTCTTTCTTT,CASTFDMISFF
TRBV2,NA,TRBJ1-5,TGTGCCAGCGGCCCCCAGTTTTTCAATCAGCCCCAGCATTTT,CASGPQFFNQPQHF
TRBV7-9,NA,TRBJ2-2,TGTGCCAGCAAACGTATCACCGGGGAGCTGTTTTTT,CASKRITGELFF
TRBV7-9,NA,TRBJ1-4,TGTGCCAGCAGCCCGGGGACCCTCGGCGGGGAAAAACTGTTTTTT,CASSPGTLGGEKLFF
TRBV4-1,TRBD1,TRBJ2-4,TGCGCCAGCAGCCAAGGAGACAGGGGGAAAAACATTCAGTACTTC,CASSQGDRGKNIQYF
TRBV18,TRBD1,TRBJ2-7,TGTGCCAGCTCACCAGGTACAGGGGTGAGGGAGCAGTACTTC,CASSPGTGVREQYF
TRBV5-1,NA,TRBJ1-4,TGCGCCAGCAGCCCCCTAGGGGGGGTGGGTGAAAAACTGTTTTTT,CASSPLGGVGEKLFF
TRBV6-6,TRBD1,TRBJ1-1,TGTGCCAGCAGTTATGGGACAGGGGGCACTGAAGCTTTCTTT,CASSYGTGGTEAFF